Included here is one T cell receptor beta chain sequence, with context. This clone turned up a few times. The clone's antigen remains unknown. No much larger clone is present one base from it, and per-base qualities are unavailable. The sample is drawn from a study of blood T cell repertoires in COVID-19 (TCRdb year 2020). Study-level background: The collaborator samples originated in the United States, Italy and Spain and spanned the acute and convalescent phases of COVID-19. The prospective study material was composed of cDNA or gDNA derived from T cells, B-cell-depleted T cells, or PBMCs. Deeply sampled blood TCRbeta repertoires from subjects exposed to, actively infected with, or recovered from COVID-19 were included in the dataset. The repertoires were released in a freely available public database intended as a resource for research on the immune response to SARS-CoV-2. Samples were obtained from the ongoing ImmuneRACE study (first 160 participants) and from 1,000 to 1,500 subjects provided by 6 global collaborators. Sample metadata almost always included a de-identified subject ID, COVID-19 status, age in years and sex. HLA class I and class II types, where available, came from metadata supplied by the sample provider rather than from assay-based typing.

CDR1 and CDR2 are drawn from the germline V gene: SGHRS, YFSETQ. Here V drops 4 bases and J drops 7 bases, and the junction holds 5 bases not matched to any gene. The CDR3 holds 15 amino acids from the cysteine to the phenylalanine. Only the CDR3 region is kept as DNA, spanning 45 bases read in frame from base 1. Study-level results and caveats: The quantity of clinical and demographic metadata differed by source and by participant and was supplied without curation.

The immunoSEQ Assay, a bias-controlled multiplex PCR, was used to amplify TCRbeta CDR3 regions from genomic DNA. The published analysis was carried out like this. Within the assay, amplification of reference gene primers was used to estimate how many nucleated cells each sample contained. To quantify the absolute abundance of each unique TCRbeta CDR3 rearrangement, sequence reads were collapsed and filtered. For each sample, productive Simpson clonality was calculated as the square root of Simpson's diversity index across productive rearrangements. Not all clones reach the TCRdb copy of this immuneACCESS table, which keeps in-frame sequences only. Checked studies attribute under half of the gap to unresolved V genes and leave the rest unexplained. From that table come the V and J calls and clone size; the DNA was used to work out D and trimming. The sample table contains roughly 80,000 clones; only one count was recorded for about nine tenths of them. Jointly, the top ten make up over 15% of the sample.

Each collaborating institution followed its own protocols to collect whole blood in K2EDTA tubes. For TCRbeta analysis, collaborators shipped samples in one of three forms: frozen whole blood, isolated PBMCs, or DNA extracted from either of those sample types. The receptor chain draws on TRBV5-1 and TRBJ1-6; 10 bases in between match TRBD1. The specimen sequenced was peripheral blood. The source is an older man in a cohort sampled during active COVID-19. The DNA is as follows: TGCGCCAGCAGCCCCTCGGGACAGGGGAATTCACCCCTCCACTTT. Its coded protein is CASSPSGQGNSPLHF. Outside the CDR3, residues come from the reference TRBV5-1 and TRBJ1-6 proteins, so the full variable domain is: KAGVTQTPRYLIKTRGQQVTLSCSPISGHRSVSWYQQTPGQGLQFLFEYFSETQRNKGNFPGRFSGRQFSNSRSEMNVSTLELGDSALYLCASSPSGQGNSPLHFGNGTRLTVT.